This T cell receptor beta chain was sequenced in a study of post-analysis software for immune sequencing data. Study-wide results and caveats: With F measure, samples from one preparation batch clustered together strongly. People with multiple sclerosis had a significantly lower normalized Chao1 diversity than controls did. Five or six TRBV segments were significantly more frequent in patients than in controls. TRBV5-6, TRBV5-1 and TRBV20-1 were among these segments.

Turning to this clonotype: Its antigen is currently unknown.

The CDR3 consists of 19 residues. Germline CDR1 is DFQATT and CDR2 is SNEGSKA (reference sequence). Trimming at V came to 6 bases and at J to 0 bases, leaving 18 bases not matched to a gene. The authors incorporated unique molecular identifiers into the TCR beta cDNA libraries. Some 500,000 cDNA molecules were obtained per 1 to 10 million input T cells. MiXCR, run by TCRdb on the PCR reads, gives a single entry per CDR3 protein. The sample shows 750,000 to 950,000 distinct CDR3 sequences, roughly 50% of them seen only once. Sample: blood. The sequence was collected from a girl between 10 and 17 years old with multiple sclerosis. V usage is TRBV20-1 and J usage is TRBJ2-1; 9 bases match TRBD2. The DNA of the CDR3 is TGCAGTGCCCTCGTTCTAGCGGGACGACAAGGGAGCTCCTACAATGAGCAGTTCTTC. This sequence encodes CSALVLAGRQGSSYNEQFF.